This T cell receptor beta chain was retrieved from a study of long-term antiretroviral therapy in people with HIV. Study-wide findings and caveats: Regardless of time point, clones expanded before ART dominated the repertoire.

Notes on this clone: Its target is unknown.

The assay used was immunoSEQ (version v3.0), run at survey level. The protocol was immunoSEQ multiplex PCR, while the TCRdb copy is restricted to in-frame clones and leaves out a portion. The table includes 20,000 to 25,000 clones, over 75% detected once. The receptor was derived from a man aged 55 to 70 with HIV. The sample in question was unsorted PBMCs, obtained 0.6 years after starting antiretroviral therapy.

The CDR3 bases are TGTGCCAGCTCACAGCGTGGCACTGAAGCTTTCTTT. Amino acids: CASSQRGTEAFF. The chain couples TRBV18 to TRBJ1-1; unclear D gene. The germline V and J ends were trimmed by 4 bases and 4 bases, with 7 bases remaining between them. Germline-derived CDR1 and CDR2 are KGHSH and LQKENI. The CDR3 totals 12 residues.